This is a list of T cell receptor beta chains from one sample in a study of beta chain features in type 1 diabetes. Repertoires were generated with immunoSEQ multiplex PCR, while TCRdb's copy carries only in-frame clones and drops some. The sample has around 250,000 clones; around 15% are singletons. Material for sequencing was naive CD4+ T cells from blood. The receptors derive from a man in his thirties or forties with type 1 diabetes. Both conserved end residues are part of each CDR3. D genes are given only for firm matches. Clone size is stated in some rows and not others, as once, few, many or a class when expanded.

CDR3nt,CDR3aa,abundance,j_gene,d_gene,v_gene
TGTGCCAGCATGGAGGGGCTGGGCAATCAGCCCCAGCATTTT,CASMEGLGNQPQHF,NA,TRBJ1-5,NA,TRBV28
TGCGCCAGCAAACTAGCGGGAGTTATGGAGACCCAGTACTTC,CASKLAGVMETQYF,NA,TRBJ2-5,TRBD2,TRBV5-1
TGCGCCAGCAGCCTAGGGACAGGGAGTTACTATGGCTACACCTTC,CASSLGTGSYYGYTF,NA,TRBJ1-2,TRBD1,TRBV5-1
TGTGCCAGCTCACCAACTGGACAGGAGCTATACGAGCAGTACTTC,CASSPTGQELYEQYF,few,TRBJ2-7,TRBD1,TRBV18
TGTGCCAGCAGAAGCCGGGACAGCCACAATCAGCCCCAGCATTTT,CASRSRDSHNQPQHF,once,TRBJ1-5,TRBD1,TRBV2
TGCGCCAGCAGCCAAGAAGCGGGTAGGAACACTGAAGCTTTCTTT,CASSQEAGRNTEAFF,NA,TRBJ1-1,NA,TRBV4-3
TGTGCCAGCAGTGAACGGACAGTTCAAGCTTTCTTT,CASSERTVQAFF,NA,TRBJ1-1,NA,TRBV6-1
TGTGCCAGCAGCCTTCGCCCCGTGACTAACTCCTACAATGAGCAGTTCTTC,CASSLRPVTNSYNEQFF,NA,TRBJ2-1,NA,TRBV9
TGTGCCAGCAGCCAAGTAGGGACAGGGGCTGAGCAGTTCTTC,CASSQVGTGAEQFF,few,TRBJ2-1,TRBD1,TRBV2
TGTGCCTGGAGTGTACTGGGAGCCCGCAACTTC,CAWSVLGARNF,few,TRBJ2-7,NA,TRBV30
TGTGCCAGCATACCGGGACAGGGGGTCTACGAGCAGTACTTC,CASIPGQGVYEQYF,few,TRBJ2-7,TRBD1,TRBV6-6
TGTGCCACTGACCCCGGGACTAGAGTGGGTAATGAGCAGTTCTTC,CATDPGTRVGNEQFF,NA,TRBJ2-1,TRBD2,TRBV27
TGTGCCAGCAGCTCTAGTTGGGACAGGGCTACAGATACGCAGTATTTT,CASSSSWDRATDTQYF,few,TRBJ2-3,TRBD1,TRBV5-4
TGTGCCAGCAGATTAAGGGAGATAGGCTACGAGCAGTACTTC,CASRLREIGYEQYF,NA,TRBJ2-7,NA,TRBV6-5
TGTGCCAGTAGTATCCGGAGATTCGACGACGAGCAGTACTTC,CASSIRRFDDEQYF,NA,TRBJ2-7,NA,TRBV19
TGCGCCAGCAGCCAGTTGGGCCGGGACAGGCCCGACGAGCAGTACTTC,CASSQLGRDRPDEQYF,NA,TRBJ2-7,TRBD1,TRBV5-1
TGTGCCAGCAGCCAAGAAGACAGTTCTACCGGGGCCAACGTCCTGACTTTC,CASSQEDSSTGANVLTF,NA,TRBJ2-6,NA,TRBV4-2
TGCGCCAGCAGCCAAGGCGCGGTCCAAGAGACCCAGTACTTC,CASSQGAVQETQYF,once,TRBJ2-5,NA,TRBV5-1
TGTGCCAGCAGCTTACGCGGGATCTACAATGAGCAGTTCTTC,CASSLRGIYNEQFF,NA,TRBJ2-1,NA,TRBV11-1
TGCAGTGCTACTAATTACGAGCAGTACTTC,CSATNYEQYF,NA,TRBJ2-7,NA,TRBV20-1
TGTGCCAGCAGCCAATGGACAGGAAAAACCTACGAGCAGTACTTC,CASSQWTGKTYEQYF,NA,TRBJ2-7,TRBD1,TRBV4-2
TGTGCCAGCAGCGAGAGACTAGCGGGGTACAATGAGCAGTTCTTC,CASSERLAGYNEQFF,NA,TRBJ2-1,TRBD2,TRBV9
TGTGCCAGCAGGTCCGGGACAGGTCGGTCCCAGTACTTC,CASRSGTGRSQYF,few,TRBJ2-5,TRBD1,TRBV28
TGCGCCAGCAGCTCACAGGGGGCGCCGTACGAGCAGTACTTC,CASSSQGAPYEQYF,NA,TRBJ2-7,TRBD1,TRBV5-1
TGTGCCTGGAGTGTTCTCCGAGGGGGTACCAACGGCTTGGGCTTC,CAWSVLRGGTNGLGF,few,TRBJ1-2,NA,TRBV30
TGTGCCTGGAGTCCCCCAGGGGGATTCAGTGTCCTGACTTTC,CAWSPPGGFSVLTF,NA,TRBJ2-6,TRBD1,TRBV30
TGTGCCTGGAGCAGGGGTAGCAATCAGCCCCAGCATTTT,CAWSRGSNQPQHF,few,TRBJ1-5,NA,TRBV30
TGTGCCAGCAGCCCCACAGGGGGCCCTCAGCCCCAGCATTTT,CASSPTGGPQPQHF,few,TRBJ1-5,TRBD1,TRBV25-1
TGTGCCTCCCACACTGGCGGGCCAATGCATGAGCAGTTCTTC,CASHTGGPMHEQFF,NA,TRBJ2-1,NA,TRBV30
TGTGCCAGCAGCCTCGCGGGAGAGGGATACTATGGCTACACCTTC,CASSLAGEGYYGYTF,NA,TRBJ1-2,NA,TRBV13
TGTGCCAGCAGCTCGACTGTCGGGACTAGCGGTTCCTACAATGAGCAGTTCTTC,CASSSTVGTSGSYNEQFF,NA,TRBJ2-1,TRBD2,TRBV11-2
TGTGCCAGCAGCTTGCTAGCGGGAGGCGTCACAGATACGCAGTATTTT,CASSLLAGGVTDTQYF,NA,TRBJ2-3,TRBD2,TRBV5-6
TGTGCCAGCAGCCGTTTAGCGGGAGTGATGGAGGAGCAGTTCTTC,CASSRLAGVMEEQFF,few,TRBJ2-1,TRBD2,TRBV6-5
TGCAGCGTTGGTCTAGCGGAAGAGACCCAGTACTTC,CSVGLAEETQYF,NA,TRBJ2-5,TRBD2,TRBV29-1
TGTGCCAGCAGTTCAACCGGGACAGGGGGCTACGAGCAGTACTTC,CASSSTGTGGYEQYF,NA,TRBJ2-7,TRBD1,TRBV28
TGTGCCAGCAGTTCCTGGACTAGCGGGTCCTACAATGAGCAGTTCTTC,CASSSWTSGSYNEQFF,few,TRBJ2-1,TRBD2,TRBV28
TGCGCCAGCACGGACAGGGAGGTCGGTCGCACTGAAGCTTTCTTT,CASTDREVGRTEAFF,once,TRBJ1-1,TRBD1,TRBV5-1
TGCGCCAGCAGCTATGGACAGATCCAAGAGACCCAGTACTTC,CASSYGQIQETQYF,few,TRBJ2-5,NA,TRBV5-1
TGTGCCAGCAGTGCCCTAGGGGGGGCCAATGAGCAGTTCTTC,CASSALGGANEQFF,few,TRBJ2-1,NA,TRBV27
TGTGCCAGCAGTTACCCGGCGGGGCAGTCTAATGAAAAACTGTTTTTT,CASSYPAGQSNEKLFF,NA,TRBJ1-4,NA,TRBV6-6
TGTGCCAGCAGCCCACGACAGGAAGCTTTCTTT,CASSPRQEAFF,NA,TRBJ1-1,NA,TRBV7-9
TGCGCCAGCAGCTTGTTTCAGGGGCCCACAGATACGCAGTATTTT,CASSLFQGPTDTQYF,few,TRBJ2-3,NA,TRBV5-1
TGTGCCAGCAGCCGACACGAAGCTTTCTTT,CASSRHEAFF,NA,TRBJ1-1,NA,TRBV28
TGCAGCGTTGAAGCCCGGAGATCCACCGGGGAGCTGTTTTTT,CSVEARRSTGELFF,few,TRBJ2-2,NA,TRBV29-1
TGTGCCAGTAGTCCTCAAGCGGGGGCGGAGCAGTTCTTC,CASSPQAGAEQFF,few,TRBJ2-1,TRBD2,TRBV19
TGTGCCAGCAGCCCGCGGACTAGCGGGAGTTACGAGCAGTACTTC,CASSPRTSGSYEQYF,few,TRBJ2-7,TRBD2,TRBV9